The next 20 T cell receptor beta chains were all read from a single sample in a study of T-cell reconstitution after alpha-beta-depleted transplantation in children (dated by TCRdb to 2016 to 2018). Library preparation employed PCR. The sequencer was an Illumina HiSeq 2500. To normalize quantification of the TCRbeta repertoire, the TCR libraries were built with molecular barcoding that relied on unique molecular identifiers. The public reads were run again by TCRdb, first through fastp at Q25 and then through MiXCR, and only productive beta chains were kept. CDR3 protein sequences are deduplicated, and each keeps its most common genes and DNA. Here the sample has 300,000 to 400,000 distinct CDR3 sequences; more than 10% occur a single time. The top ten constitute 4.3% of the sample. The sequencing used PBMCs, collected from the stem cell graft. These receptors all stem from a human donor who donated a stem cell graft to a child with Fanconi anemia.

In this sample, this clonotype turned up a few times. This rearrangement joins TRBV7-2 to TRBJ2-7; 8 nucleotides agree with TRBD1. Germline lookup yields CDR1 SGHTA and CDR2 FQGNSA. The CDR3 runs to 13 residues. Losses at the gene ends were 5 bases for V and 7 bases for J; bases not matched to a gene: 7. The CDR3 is CASSTRTGKEQYF. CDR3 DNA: TGTGCCAGCAGCACCAGGACAGGGAAGGAGCAGTACTTC.

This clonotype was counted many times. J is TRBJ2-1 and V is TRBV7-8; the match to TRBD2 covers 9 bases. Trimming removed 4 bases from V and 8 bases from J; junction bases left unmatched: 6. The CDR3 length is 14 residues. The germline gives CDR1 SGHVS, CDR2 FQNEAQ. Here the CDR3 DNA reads TGTGCCAGCAGCTCCAGCGGGGGGCACGATGAGCAGTTCTTC. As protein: CASSSSGGHDEQFF.

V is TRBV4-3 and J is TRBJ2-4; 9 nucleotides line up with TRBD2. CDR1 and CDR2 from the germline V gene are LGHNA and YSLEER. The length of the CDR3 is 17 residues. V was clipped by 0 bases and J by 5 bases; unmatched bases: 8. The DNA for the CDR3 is TGCGCCAGCAGCCAAGATGCGGAGCGGGGGGTCCAAAACATTCAGTACTTC. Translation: CASSQDAERGVQNIQYF.

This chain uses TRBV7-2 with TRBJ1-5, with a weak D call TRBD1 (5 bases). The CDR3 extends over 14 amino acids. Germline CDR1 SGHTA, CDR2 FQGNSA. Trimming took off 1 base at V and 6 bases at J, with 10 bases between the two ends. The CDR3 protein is CASSLEAGRQPQHF. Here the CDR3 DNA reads TGTGCCAGCAGCTTAGAGGCAGGGCGTCAGCCCCAGCATTTT.

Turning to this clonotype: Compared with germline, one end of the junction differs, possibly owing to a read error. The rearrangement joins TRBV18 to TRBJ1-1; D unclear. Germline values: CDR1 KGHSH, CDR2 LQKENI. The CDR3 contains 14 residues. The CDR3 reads CACSPVSMNTEAFF. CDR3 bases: TGTGCCTGCTCACCAGTATCGATGAACACTGAAGCTTTCTTT.

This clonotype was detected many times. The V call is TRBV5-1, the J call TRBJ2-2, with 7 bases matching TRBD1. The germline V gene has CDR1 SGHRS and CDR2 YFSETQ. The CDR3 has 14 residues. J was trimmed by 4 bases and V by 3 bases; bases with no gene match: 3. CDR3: CASSSGQVTGELFF. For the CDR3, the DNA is TGCGCCAGCAGCTCAGGACAGGTCACCGGGGAGCTGTTTTTT.

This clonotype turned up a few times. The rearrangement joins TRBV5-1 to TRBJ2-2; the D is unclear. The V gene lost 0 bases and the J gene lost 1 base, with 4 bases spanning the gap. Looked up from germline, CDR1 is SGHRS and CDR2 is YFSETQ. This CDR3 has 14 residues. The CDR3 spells CASSLGENTGELFF. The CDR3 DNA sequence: TGCGCCAGCAGCTTGGGGGAGAACACCGGGGAGCTGTTTTTT.

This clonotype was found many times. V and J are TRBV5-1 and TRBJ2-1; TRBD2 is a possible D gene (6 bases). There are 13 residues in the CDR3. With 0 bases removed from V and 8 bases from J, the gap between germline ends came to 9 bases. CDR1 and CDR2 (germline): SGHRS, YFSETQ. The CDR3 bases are TGCGCCAGCAGCTTGGTTACGGGAGATGAGCAGTTCTTC. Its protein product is CASSLVTGDEQFF.

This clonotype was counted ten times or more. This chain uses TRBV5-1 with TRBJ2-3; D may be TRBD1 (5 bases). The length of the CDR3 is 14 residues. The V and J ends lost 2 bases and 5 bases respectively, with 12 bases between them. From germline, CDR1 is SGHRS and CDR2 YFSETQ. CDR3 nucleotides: TGCGCCAGCAGCTTTAGACAGATAAGAGATACGCAGTATTTT. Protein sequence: CASSFRQIRDTQYF.

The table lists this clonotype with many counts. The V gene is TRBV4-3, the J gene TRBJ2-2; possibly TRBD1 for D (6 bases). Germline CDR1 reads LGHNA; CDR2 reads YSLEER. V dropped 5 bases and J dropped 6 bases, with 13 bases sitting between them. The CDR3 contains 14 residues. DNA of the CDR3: TGCGCCAGCAGCGGGTACAGGGAATCCGGGGAGCTGTTTTTT. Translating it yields CASSGYRESGELFF.

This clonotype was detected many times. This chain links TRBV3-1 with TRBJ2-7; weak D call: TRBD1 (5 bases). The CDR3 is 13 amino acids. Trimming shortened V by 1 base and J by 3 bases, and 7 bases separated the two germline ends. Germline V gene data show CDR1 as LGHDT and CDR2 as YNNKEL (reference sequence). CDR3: CASSQGRDYEQYV. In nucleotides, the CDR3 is TGTGCCAGCAGCCAAGGCAGGGACTACGAGCAGTACGTC.

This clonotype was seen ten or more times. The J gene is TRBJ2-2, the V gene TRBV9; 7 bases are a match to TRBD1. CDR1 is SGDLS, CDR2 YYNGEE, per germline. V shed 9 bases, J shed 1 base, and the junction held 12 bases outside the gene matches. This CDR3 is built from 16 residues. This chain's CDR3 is CATSNRGDLNTGELFF. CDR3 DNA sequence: TGTGCCACCTCCAACAGGGGCGACTTGAACACCGGGGAGCTGTTTTTT.

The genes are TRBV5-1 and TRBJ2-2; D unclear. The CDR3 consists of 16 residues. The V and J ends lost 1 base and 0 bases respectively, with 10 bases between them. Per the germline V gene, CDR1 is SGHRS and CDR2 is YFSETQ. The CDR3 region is CASSLPNQANTGELFF. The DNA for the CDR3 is TGCGCCAGCAGCTTGCCCAACCAGGCGAACACCGGGGAGCTGTTTTTT.

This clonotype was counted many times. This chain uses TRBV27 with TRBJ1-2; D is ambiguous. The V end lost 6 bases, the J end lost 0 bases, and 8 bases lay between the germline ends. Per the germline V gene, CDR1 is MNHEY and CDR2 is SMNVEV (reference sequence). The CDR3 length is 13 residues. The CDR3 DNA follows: TGTGCCAGCAGCCCCGCGGCTAACTATGGCTACACCTTC. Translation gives CASSPAANYGYTF.

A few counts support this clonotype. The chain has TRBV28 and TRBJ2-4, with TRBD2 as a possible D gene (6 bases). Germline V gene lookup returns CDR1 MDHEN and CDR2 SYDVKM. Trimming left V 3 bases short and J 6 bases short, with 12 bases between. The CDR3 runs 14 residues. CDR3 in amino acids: CASSFNGRGNIQYF. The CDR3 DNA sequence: TGTGCCAGCAGTTTCAACGGGCGGGGAAACATTCAGTACTTC.

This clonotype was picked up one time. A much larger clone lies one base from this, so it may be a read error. The CDR3 here is CATSNPRGGRIDNEQFF. The CDR3 nucleotides are TGTGCCACCAGCAACCCAAGGGGGGGCCGAATAGACAATGAGCAGTTCTTC. The chain employs TRBV3-1 and TRBJ2-1; D may be TRBD2 (7 bases). From germline, CDR1 is LGHDT and CDR2 YNNKEL (reference sequence). This CDR3 is built from 17 residues.

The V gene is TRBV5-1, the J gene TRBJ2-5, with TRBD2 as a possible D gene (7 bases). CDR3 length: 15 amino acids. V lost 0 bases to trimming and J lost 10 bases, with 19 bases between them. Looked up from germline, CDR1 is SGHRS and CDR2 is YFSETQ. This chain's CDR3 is CASSLALAGAEVQYF. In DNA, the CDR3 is TGCGCCAGCAGCTTGGCCTTGGCGGGGGCGGAGGTCCAGTACTTC.

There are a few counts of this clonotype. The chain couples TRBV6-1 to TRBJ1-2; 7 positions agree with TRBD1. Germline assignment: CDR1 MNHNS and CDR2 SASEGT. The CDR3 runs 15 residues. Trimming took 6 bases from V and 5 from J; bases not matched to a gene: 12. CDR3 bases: TGTGCCAGCAGAGAAAACACAGGGGCCGGGTATGGCTACACCTTC. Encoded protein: CASRENTGAGYGYTF.

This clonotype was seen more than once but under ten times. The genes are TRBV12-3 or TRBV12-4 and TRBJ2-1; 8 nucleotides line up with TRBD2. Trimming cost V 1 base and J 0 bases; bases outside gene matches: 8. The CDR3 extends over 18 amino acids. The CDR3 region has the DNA TGTGCCAGCAGTTTAGATCTGGGCGGGGGGTCCTCCTACAATGAGCAGTTCTTC. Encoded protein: CASSLDLGGGSSYNEQFF.

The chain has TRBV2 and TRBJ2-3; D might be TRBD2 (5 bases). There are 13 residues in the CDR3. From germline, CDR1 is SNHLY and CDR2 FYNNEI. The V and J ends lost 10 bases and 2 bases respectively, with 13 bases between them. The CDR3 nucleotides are TGTGCCATTTCTGGACTCACCACAGATACGCAGTATTTT. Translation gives CAISGLTTDTQYF.